This TCR beta chain was identified during a study of T cells in Graves' hyperthyroidism and ophthalmopathy. Overall study: The initial diagnosis was the point when peripheral blood was collected, ahead of any treatment.

Points from the study as a whole: Expanded thyroid clonotypes (above 0.001) were mostly also found in blood.

This clonotype was seen ten or more times. Its target is unknown. RNA transcripts provided the source from which TCR beta CDR3 regions were amplified. With the HTBI primer set, the TCR CDR3 went through a first round of RT-PCR. Each CDR3 protein is one row after TCRdb ran MiXCR on the multiplex PCR reads. The sample shows hundreds of thousands of distinct CDR3 sequences, roughly a sixth of them seen only once. Diagnoses were established using clinical symptoms, serum thyroxine and TRAb, thyroid ultrasound and orbital computed tomography. Germline CDR1 SEHNR, CDR2 FQNEAQ (reference sequence). Trimming took off 3 bases at V and 1 base at J, with 9 bases between the two ends. The CDR3 loop spans 14 amino acids.

The TCR was taken from a woman aged 40 to 50 with Graves' ophthalmopathy. Specimen: blood. The chain combines TRBV7-9 with TRBJ1-1; D possibly corresponds to TRBD1 (6 bases). The CDR3 DNA reads as TGTGCCAGCAGCTTCGGACAGACGAACACTGAAGCTTTCTTT. Amino acids: CASSFGQTNTEAFF.